This T cell receptor beta chain was sequenced for a study of T cell repertoires in cytomegalovirus infection. This clonotype has more than one count but fewer than ten. MiXCR, applied by TCRdb to the reads, yields one record per CDR3 protein. The sample consists of approximately 400,000 distinct CDR3 sequences, roughly 30% of them appearing once. This CDR3 comprises 15 residues. The V gene lost 1 base and the J gene lost 3 bases, with 10 bases spanning the gap. The germline CDR1 and CDR2 sequences are SGHVS and FNYEAQ. Sequencing was performed on PBMCs. The sequence came from a human donor in good health (CMV status not recorded). Some clones in this sample may be carry-over from other donors' samples. This sequence joins TRBV7-6 and TRBJ1-5; D gene ambiguous. The CDR3 region has the DNA TGTGCCAGCAGCTTAGATGAAGGTTTCAATCAGCCCCAGCATTTT. It encodes CASSLDEGFNQPQHF.